What follows are 29 T cell receptor beta chains derived from one specimen sequenced in a study of blood T cell repertoires in COVID-19. Assay: immunoSEQ multiplex PCR; the TCRdb copy retains only in-frame clones and omits some. The repertoire consists of 95,000 to 150,000 clones, with approximately 83% occurring once and the leading ten covering about 4.5%. The sample comprised peripheral blood. These receptors were collected from a woman aged 70-85 years with acute or convalescent COVID-19.

V gene TRBV3-1 (or the pseudogene TRBV3-2) combines with J gene TRBJ2-1, with D possibly matching TRBD1 (6 bases). This CDR3 comprises 15 residues. Germline V CDR1 and CDR2: LGHDT, YNNKEL (reference sequence). Trimming left V 3 bases short and J 7 bases short, with 16 bases between. The CDR3 DNA reads as TGTGCCAGCAGCCACCCCCGGGACACCCCTAATGAGCAGTTCTTC. Translation: CASSHPRDTPNEQFF.

The rearrangement uses TRBV11-3 and TRBJ2-2; 8 nucleotides align to TRBD1. The J segment lost 4 bases and the V segment lost 5 bases, leaving 9 bases of the junction unmatched. Germline CDR1 SGHNT, CDR2 YENEEA. The CDR3 spans 16 residues. CDR3 sequence reads: CASSPRSTGGTGELFF. CDR3 DNA: TGTGCCAGCAGCCCTAGATCAACAGGGGGCACCGGGGAGCTGTTTTTT.

Ten or more counts support this clone. The chain is built from TRBV14 and TRBJ1-2, with D perhaps TRBD1 (5 bases). Germline CDR1 and CDR2: SGHDN and FVKESK. Trimming removed 5 bases at V and 1 base at J, with 8 bases between. This CDR3 spans 13 amino acids. CDR3 DNA sequence: TGTGCCAGCAGCGAGGGACTTAACTATGGCTACACCTTC. The encoded protein is CASSEGLNYGYTF.

The V and J genes are TRBV29-1 and TRBJ2-3, with D unclear. Trimming pared 3 bases from V and 0 bases from J, leaving 4 bases between. CDR1 and CDR2 from the germline V gene are SQVTM and ANQGSEA. The CDR3 is 12 amino acids. CDR3: CSVETSTDTQYF. CDR3 sequence (DNA): TGCAGCGTTGAGACTAGCACAGATACGCAGTATTTT.

CDR3 residues: CATRENTGELFF. In nucleotides, the CDR3 is TGTGCCACCCGGGAGAACACCGGGGAGCTGTTTTTT. The chain combines TRBV10-3 with TRBJ2-2; a weak D match, TRBD2 (5 bases). The CDR3 totals 12 residues. Germline lookup yields CDR1 ENHRY and CDR2 SYGVKD. Between the trimmed V and J ends, which lost 10 bases and 1 base, there was a span of 7 bases.

The V call is TRBV1, the J call TRBJ2-1; the D segment call TRBD2 is taken from the table without a DNA check. TRBV1 is described as a pseudogene. This CDR3 comprises 16 residues. The CDR3 DNA reads TGCACCAGCAGCCAAGCATCTGAGTACTCCTACAATGAGCAGTTCTTC. Encoded protein: CTSSQASEYSYNEQFF.

The chain combines TRBV4-2 with TRBJ1-2; tentative D call: TRBD1 (6 bases). This CDR3 region has 14 residues. V lost 3 bases, J lost 3 bases, and 11 bases lay in between. Germline V gene sequence: CDR1 LGHNA, CDR2 YNFKEQ. CDR3 DNA: TGTGCCAGCAGCCACCGGACAGAATACTATGGCTACACCTTC. Protein sequence: CASSHRTEYYGYTF.

The J gene is TRBJ2-5, the V gene TRBV5-8; TRBD1 matches at 7 bases. This CDR3 has 16 amino acids. Trimming at V came to 4 bases and at J to 5 bases, leaving 14 bases not matched to a gene. Looked up from germline, CDR1 is SGHTS and CDR2 is YDEGEE. The DNA for the CDR3 is TGTGCCAGCAGCAGCCAGACGAGGGGGCTAGGGGAGACCCAGTACTTC. Protein: CASSSQTRGLGETQYF.

V usage is TRBV30 and J usage is TRBJ1-5; D ambiguous. The CDR3 is made up of 13 amino acids. The germline CDR1 and CDR2 sequences are GTSNPN and SVGIG (reference sequence). V was shortened by 5 bases and J by 7 bases, with 15 bases between the two germline ends. CDR3 amino acids: CAWDRGLRQPQHF. The CDR3 DNA sequence: TGTGCCTGGGACCGGGGTTTAAGGCAGCCCCAGCATTTT.

The chain carries TRBV24-1 and TRBJ2-2, with 7 bases that match TRBD2. The CDR3 totals 18 residues. Germline values: CDR1 KGHDR, CDR2 SFDVKD. V dropped 3 bases and J dropped 0; count of bases not matched to a gene: 9. DNA of the CDR3: TGTGCCACCAGTGATATCCCCCTCGGGGGGACGAACACCGGGGAGCTGTTTTTT. It encodes CATSDIPLGGTNTGELFF.

The chain recombines TRBV7-2 with TRBJ2-3; TRBD2 matches at 8 bases. CDR3 length equals 16 residues. Germline CDR1 and CDR2: SGHTA and FQGNSA. The trim removed 5 bases at V and 5 bases at J, leaving 12 bases unmatched. This CDR3 is CASSLTGGGLGDTQYF. The CDR3 nucleotides are TGTGCCAGCAGCCTCACTGGCGGGGGGCTGGGAGATACGCAGTATTTT.

A few counts support this clone. The chain recombines TRBV5-4 with TRBJ1-6; weak D call: TRBD1 (6 bases). Trimming shortened V by 4 bases and J by 0 bases, and 14 bases separated the two germline ends. The CDR3 contains 17 residues. The V gene's germline CDR1 is SGHNT and CDR2 YYREEE (reference sequence). The CDR3 protein is CASSPGTSGSYNSPLHF. CDR3 nucleotide sequence: TGTGCCAGCAGCCCTGGGACATCCGGCTCCTATAATTCACCCCTCCACTTT.

This chain uses TRBV27 with TRBJ1-2; 9 nucleotides match TRBD1. CDR1 and CDR2 from the germline V gene are MNHEY and SMNVEV (reference sequence). This CDR3 has 15 amino acids. Germline trimming cut 4 bases from V and 5 bases from J; bases unmatched to any gene: 8. CDR3 nucleotide sequence: TGTGCCAGCAGTTCCAGGGGACAGGGAGAGTATGGCTACACCTTC. Protein: CASSSRGQGEYGYTF.

This rearrangement joins TRBV15 to TRBJ1-5; TRBD1 is a possible D gene (6 bases). The CDR3 totals 15 residues. CDR1 is LNHNV, CDR2 YYDKDF, per germline (reference sequence). Trimming cost V 1 base and J 6 bases, with 13 bases left between them. DNA for the CDR3: TGTGCCACCAGCAGAGCACAGGGCGGTGGTCAGCCCCAGCATTTT. Its protein is CATSRAQGGGQPQHF. Complete variable domain (other parts from reference TRBV15 and TRBJ1-5): DAMVIQNPRYQVTQFGKPVTLSCSQTLNHNVMYWYQQKSSQAPKLLFHYYDKDFNNEADTPDNFQSRRPNTSFCFLDIRSPGLGDTAMYLCATSRAQGGGQPQHFGDGTRLSIL.

This clone was found once. The CDR3 reads CASSHATGTTNSPLHF. CDR3 DNA sequence: TGTGCCAGCAGCCATGCAACCGGGACAACAAATTCACCCCTCCACTTT. The rearrangement joins TRBV3-1 (or the pseudogene TRBV3-2) to TRBJ1-6; a possible D gene is TRBD1 (6 bases). CDR3 length: 16 amino acids. Germline CDR1 LGHDT, CDR2 YNNKEL (reference sequence). The ends were cut back, 3 bases at V and 7 bases at J, with 16 bases in the middle.

With respect to this clone: In the same sample, other DNA sequences code for this CDR3. The J gene is TRBJ1-1, the V gene TRBV6-5, with D unclear. Deletions cut 2 bases from V and 2 bases from J, with 6 bases between. The CDR3 covers 13 residues. The germline gives CDR1 MNHEY, CDR2 SVGAGI. The CDR3, as DNA: TGTGCCAGCAGTTACGGGAGAAACACTGAAGCTTTCTTT. Translating gives CASSYGRNTEAFF.

This clone was seen once. This sequence joins TRBV13 and TRBJ1-2, with D unclear. This CDR3 is 13 amino acids long. CDR1 is PRHDT and CDR2 is FYEKMQ in the germline V gene (reference sequence). V lost 5 bases to trimming and J lost 7 bases, with 14 bases between them. The CDR3 DNA is TGTGCCAGCAGCCCGAATGCGGTGGTTGGCTACACCTTC. It translates to CASSPNAVVGYTF.

The rearrangement uses TRBV5-5 and TRBJ1-2, with 7 positions matching TRBD1. This CDR3 contains 14 residues. Germline assignment: CDR1 SGHKS and CDR2 YYEKEE (reference sequence). With V trimmed by 4 bases and J by 4 bases, 7 bases remained unmatched. The CDR3 region is CASSTWDSFYGYTF. The CDR3 region has the DNA TGTGCCAGCAGCACCTGGGACAGCTTCTATGGCTACACCTTC.

Only one count was recorded for this clone. The V gene is TRBV7-8, the J gene TRBJ1-5; no reliable D call. V lost 1 base and J lost 1, with 14 bases in between. The CDR3 is made up of 17 amino acids. Germline V gene data show CDR1 as SGHVS and CDR2 as FQNEAQ. The CDR3 DNA reads TGTGCCAGCAGCTTAGGGCGCGGGAGAGAGAGCAATCAGCCCCAGCATTTT. Translated, it gives CASSLGRGRESNQPQHF. The variable domain in full, completed from reference TRBV7-8 and TRBJ1-5, reads GAGVSQSPRYKVAKRGQDVALRCDPISGHVSLFWYQQALGQGPEFLTYFQNEAQLDKSGLPSDRFFAERPEGSVSTLKIQRTQQEDSAVYLCASSLGRGRESNQPQHFGDGTRLSIL.

The V gene is TRBV7-9, the J gene TRBJ2-3, with 13 bases that match TRBD2. The length of the CDR3 is 17 residues. V dropped 1 base and J dropped 1; count of bases not matched to a gene: 2. Germline V gene sequence: CDR1 SEHNR, CDR2 FQNEAQ (reference sequence). CDR3 bases: TGTGCCAGCAGCTTAGTAGGGACTAGCGGGGGCACAGATACGCAGTATTTT. This codes for CASSLVGTSGGTDTQYF.

Concerning this clone itself: Additional DNA sequences in this sample encode the identical CDR3. This rearrangement joins TRBV9 to TRBJ2-6; TRBD1 matches at 7 bases. The germline gives CDR1 SGDLS, CDR2 YYNGEE. The CDR3 has 16 amino acids. The ends lost 5 bases at V and 0 bases at J; junction bases unmatched: 5. The CDR3 is CASSSDRSSGANVLTF. The CDR3 DNA reads as TGTGCCAGCAGTTCGGACAGGTCCTCTGGGGCCAACGTCCTGACTTTC.

The gene calls are TRBV12-3 or TRBV12-4 and TRBJ2-5, with 7 bases identical to TRBD2. This CDR3 is built from 13 residues. V shed 5 bases, J shed 3 bases, and the junction held 3 bases outside the gene matches. CDR3 DNA sequence: TGTGCCAGCAGTCGACGGGGGGAAGAGACCCAGTACTTC. As protein: CASSRRGEETQYF.

V usage is TRBV30 and J usage is TRBJ2-1; tentatively, D is TRBD1 (5 bases). Per germline, CDR1 GTSNPN and CDR2 SVGIG (reference sequence). V gave up 0 bases and J gave up 9 bases, with 18 bases separating them. CDR3 length: 15 amino acids. CDR3 loop: CAWSVNFGALVEQFF. The CDR3 nucleotides are TGTGCCTGGAGTGTTAATTTTGGGGCACTCGTTGAGCAGTTCTTC.

The chain carries TRBV6-1 and TRBJ1-5; D might be TRBD1 (6 bases). Germline CDR1 and CDR2: MNHNS and SASEGT. Between the trimmed V and J ends, which lost 2 bases and 6 bases, there was a span of 14 bases. The CDR3 runs to 15 residues. The CDR3 nucleotides read TGTGCCAGCAGTGAATGGAGGGAGGGGGGTCAGCCCCAGCATTTT. This translates into CASSEWREGGQPQHF.

This clone was recorded only once. This sequence joins TRBV6-2 or TRBV6-3 and TRBJ2-7, with 8 bases identical to TRBD2. Germline V gene data show CDR1 as MNHEY and CDR2 as SVGEGT. Germline trimming cut 2 bases from V and 1 base from J; bases unmatched to any gene: 7. The CDR3 loop spans 16 amino acids. The CDR3 DNA reads as TGTGCCAGCAGTTACCCGGTAGCGGGGCCTTCCTACGAGCAGTACTTC. This gives the protein CASSYPVAGPSYEQYF.

The rearrangement links TRBV4-3 to TRBJ1-4; a possible D gene is TRBD1 (5 bases). Germline V CDR1 and CDR2: LGHNA, YSLEER. The CDR3 runs 18 residues. V was pared by 3 bases and J by 2 bases, with 19 bases between. The CDR3 DNA is TGCGCCAGCAGCCACAGGGTCCCCTTAATCATCACTAATGAAAAACTGTTTTTT. It specifies CASSHRVPLIITNEKLFF.

The rearrangement uses TRBV4-1 and TRBJ1-2; D is ambiguous. V lost 0 bases and J 1 base, leaving 12 bases between the germline ends. CDR3 size: 16 residues. The germline V gene has CDR1 MGHRA and CDR2 YSYEKL. The CDR3 sequence is CASSQDPSQFNYGYTF. The CDR3 DNA reads as TGCGCCAGCAGCCAAGATCCTTCCCAGTTTAACTATGGCTACACCTTC.

The V call is TRBV4-3, the J call TRBJ1-2; D is unclear. The V gene's germline CDR1 is LGHNA and CDR2 YSLEER. CDR3 size: 14 residues. V was cut by 0 bases and J by 9 bases, with 14 bases left in between. The CDR3 region is CASSQDVASMSYTF. CDR3 nucleotides: TGCGCCAGCAGCCAAGACGTCGCCTCTATGAGCTACACCTTC.

V usage is TRBV11-2 and J usage is TRBJ2-5, with TRBD2 as a possible D gene (5 bases). This CDR3 is 15 amino acids long. Trimming left V 4 bases short and J 5 bases short, with 17 bases between. Germline-derived CDR1 and CDR2 are SGHAT and FQNNGV. The CDR3 DNA reads TGTGCCAGCAGCTCTCTTAGCGCCCTAGGGGAGACCCAGTACTTC. Encoded protein: CASSSLSALGETQYF. The full variable domain, rest sourced from reference TRBV11-2 and TRBJ2-5, is EAGVAQSPRYKIIEKRQSVAFWCNPISGHATLYWYQQILGQGPKLLIQFQNNGVVDDSQLPKDRFSAERLKGVDSTLKIQPAKLEDSAVYLCASSSLSALGETQYFGPGTRLLVL.